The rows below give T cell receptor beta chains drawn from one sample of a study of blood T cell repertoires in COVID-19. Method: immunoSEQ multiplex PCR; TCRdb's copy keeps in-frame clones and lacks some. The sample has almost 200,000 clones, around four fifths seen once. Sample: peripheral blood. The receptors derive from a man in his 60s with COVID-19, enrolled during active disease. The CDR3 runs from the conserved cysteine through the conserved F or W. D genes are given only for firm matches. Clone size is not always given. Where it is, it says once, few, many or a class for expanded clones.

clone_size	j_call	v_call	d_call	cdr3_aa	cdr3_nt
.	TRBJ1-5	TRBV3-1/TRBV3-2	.	CASSQDTGSNQPQHF	TGTGCCAGCAGCCAAGATACAGGGAGCAATCAGCCCCAGCATTTT
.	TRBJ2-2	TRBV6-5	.	CASRRRGGGELFF	TGTGCCAGCAGACGGAGGGGGGGCGGGGAGCTGTTTTTT
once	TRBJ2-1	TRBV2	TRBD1	CASKVAVGQGNNEQFF	TGTGCCAGTAAAGTGGCCGTGGGACAGGGTAATAATGAGCAGTTCTTC
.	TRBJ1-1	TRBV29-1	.	CSVETLDRVNTEAFF	TGCAGCGTTGAAACGCTGGACAGAGTGAACACTGAAGCTTTCTTT
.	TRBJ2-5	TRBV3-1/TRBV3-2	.	CASSQDYSGTGETQYF	TGTGCCAGCAGCCAAGATTATAGCGGCACGGGAGAGACCCAGTACTTC
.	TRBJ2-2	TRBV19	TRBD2	CASSIWTSGNTGELFF	TGTGCCAGTAGTATTTGGACTAGCGGGAACACCGGGGAGCTGTTTTTT
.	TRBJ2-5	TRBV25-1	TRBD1	CASSEWTGGVETQYF	TGTGCCAGCAGTGAGTGGACAGGGGGGGTCGAGACCCAGTACTTC
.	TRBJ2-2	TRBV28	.	CASSSPGDGTGELFF	TGTGCCAGCAGTTCCCCAGGGGATGGAACCGGGGAGCTGTTTTTT
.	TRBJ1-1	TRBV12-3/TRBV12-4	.	CASRYRYAEAFF	TGTGCCAGCAGGTACAGGTACGCTGAAGCTTTCTTT
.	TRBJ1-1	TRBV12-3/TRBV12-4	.	CASSPGGTEAFF	TGTGCCAGCAGTCCCGGGGGCACTGAAGCTTTCTTT
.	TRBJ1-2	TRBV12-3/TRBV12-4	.	CASAWGDYGYTF	TGTGCCAGCGCCTGGGGGGACTATGGCTACACCTTC
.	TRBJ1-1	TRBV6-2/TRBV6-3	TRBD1	CASSFKGGTGNTEAFF	TGTGCCAGCAGCTTCAAGGGCGGGACAGGGAACACTGAAGCTTTCTTT
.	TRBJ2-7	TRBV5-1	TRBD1	CASSLGQISYEQYF	TGCGCCAGCAGCCTGGGACAGATCTCCTACGAGCAGTACTTC
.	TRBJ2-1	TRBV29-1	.	CSAWENEQFF	TGCAGCGCCTGGGAGAATGAGCAGTTCTTC
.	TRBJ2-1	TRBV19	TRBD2	CASSIRTRPVDEQFF	TGTGCCAGTAGTATAAGGACTAGGCCAGTCGATGAGCAGTTCTTC
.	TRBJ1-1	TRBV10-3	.	CAISPALRQATEAFF	TGTGCCATCAGCCCCGCCCTTCGACAGGCCACTGAAGCTTTCTTT
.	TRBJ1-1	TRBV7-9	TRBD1	CASTWETGGVEAFF	TGTGCCAGCACCTGGGAGACAGGGGGCGTTGAAGCTTTCTTT
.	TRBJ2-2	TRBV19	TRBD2	CASSTYGLAGGSRHGELFF	TGTGCCAGTAGTACCTACGGACTAGCGGGAGGGTCACGTCACGGGGAGCTGTTTTTT
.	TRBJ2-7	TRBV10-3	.	CAIRVRQDSYEQYF	TGTGCCATCAGGGTCCGACAGGATTCCTACGAGCAGTACTTC
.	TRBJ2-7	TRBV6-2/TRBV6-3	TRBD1	CASSRRGIYEQYF	TGTGCCAGCAGTCGCAGGGGGATCTACGAGCAGTACTTC
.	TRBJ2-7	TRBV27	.	CASRTVYEQYF	TGTGCCAGCCGGACAGTCTACGAGCAGTACTTC
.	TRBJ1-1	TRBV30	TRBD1	CAWIFDRAPTEAFF	TGTGCCTGGATCTTTGACAGGGCCCCCACTGAAGCTTTCTTT
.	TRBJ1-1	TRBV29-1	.	CSVERDTRYTEAFF	TGCAGCGTTGAAAGGGACACGAGATACACTGAAGCTTTCTTT
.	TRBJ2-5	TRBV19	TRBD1	CASSMKDRGRYQETQYF	TGTGCCAGTAGTATGAAGGACAGGGGACGGTACCAAGAGACCCAGTACTTC
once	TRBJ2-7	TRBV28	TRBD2	CASIWSGSSYEQYF	TGTGCCAGCATATGGAGCGGGAGCTCCTACGAGCAGTACTTC
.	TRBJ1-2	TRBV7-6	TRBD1	CASSLDGQGGNYGYTF	TGTGCCAGCAGCTTAGACGGACAGGGGGGGAACTATGGCTACACCTTC
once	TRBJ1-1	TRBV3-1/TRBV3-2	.	CASSQVDKNTEAFF	TGTGCCAGCAGCCAAGTAGACAAGAACACTGAAGCTTTCTTT
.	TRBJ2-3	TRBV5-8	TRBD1	CASSLSGQGKSDTQYF	TGTGCCAGCAGCTTGAGTGGACAGGGAAAGTCAGATACGCAGTATTTT
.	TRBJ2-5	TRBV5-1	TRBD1	CASTRDSQETQYF	TGCGCCAGCACTAGGGACAGCCAAGAGACCCAGTACTTC
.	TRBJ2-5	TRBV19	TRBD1	CASSGQGAGETQYF	TGTGCCAGTAGTGGACAGGGGGCGGGAGAGACCCAGTACTTC
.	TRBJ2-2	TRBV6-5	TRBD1	CASRSTGGWTGELFF	TGTGCCAGCAGATCGACAGGGGGCTGGACCGGGGAGCTGTTTTTT